The 22 T cell receptor beta chains given below trace back to one sample, sequenced in a study of T cells in Graves' hyperthyroidism and ophthalmopathy. RNA transcripts served as the template for amplifying TCR beta CDR3 regions. An initial round of RT-PCR targeting the TCR CDR3 relied on the HTBI primer set. TCRdb recomputed calls from the multiplex PCR reads with MiXCR, one row per CDR3 protein. The top ten hold just over 8% of the sample, which has approximately 560,000 distinct CDR3 sequences, under 60% seen once. Sequencing used peripheral blood or thyroid tissue (not recorded which). The receptors come from a woman between 18 and 29 years old with Graves' hyperthyroidism.

To note about this clonotype: A much bigger clone sits one base away, suggesting this may be a read error. J is TRBJ2-5 and V is TRBV7-9; D remains ambiguous. The J call may be incorrect, as the DNA end agrees better with TRBJ2-1. Germline lookup yields CDR1 SEHNR and CDR2 FQNEAQ (reference sequence). The CDR3 has 11 residues. CDR3 residues: CASSLANEQFF. In nucleotides, the CDR3 is TGTGCCAGCAGCTTAGCGAATGAGCAGTTCTTC.

This clonotype was counted ten times or more. This chain connects TRBV24-1 to TRBJ2-2, with TRBD2 as a possible D gene (6 bases). Trimming left V 10 bases short and J 7 bases short, with 15 bases between. The CDR3 sequence is 13 residues long. Germline V gene sequence: CDR1 KGHDR, CDR2 SFDVKD. The CDR3 DNA sequence: TGTGCCACTAGCGGACTTCCTCGCGGGGAGCTGTTTTTT. Its translation is CATSGLPRGELFF.

This clonotype is a singleton in its sample. This may arise from a read error, as a much more abundant clone is one base away. The rearrangement links TRBV2 to TRBJ2-5; TRBD2 might be the D (6 bases). The CDR3 contains 13 residues. V was clipped by 7 bases and J by 5 bases, with 14 bases between them. The germline V gene encodes CDR1 SNHLY and CDR2 FYNNEI. The CDR3 DNA reads TGTGCCAGCATGGGACTCGTCGGGGAGACCCAGTACTTC. As protein: CASMGLVGETQYF.

The genes are TRBV7-3 and TRBJ1-1; D is possibly TRBD1 (5 bases). This CDR3 region has 14 residues. Per germline, CDR1 SGHTA and CDR2 FQGTGA. V was pared by 5 bases and J by 8 bases, with 18 bases between. Here the CDR3 reads CASSPQGDPPEAFF. The CDR3, as DNA: TGTGCCAGCAGCCCACAAGGGGACCCCCCGGAAGCTTTCTTT.

This clonotype was seen at least ten times. The rearrangement uses TRBV7-3 and TRBJ1-2; TRBD1 matches at 7 bases. This CDR3 contains 13 residues. Germline lookup yields CDR1 SGHTA and CDR2 FQGTGA. V gave up 5 bases and J gave up 8 bases; unmatched junction bases: 8. The CDR3 DNA reads as TGTGCCAGCAGCCTCGGGACAGCCGACGGCTACACCTTC. Translation: CASSLGTADGYTF.

The genes are TRBV9 and TRBJ2-6; D gene unclear. Germline CDR1 is SGDLS and CDR2 is YYNGEE. The CDR3 length is 13 residues. V shed 5 bases and J shed 7 bases, with 10 bases lying between them. The CDR3 spells CASSFLTANVLTF. DNA of the CDR3: TGTGCCAGCAGTTTCCTGACAGCCAACGTCCTGACTTTC. The full variable domain, its missing parts supplied by reference TRBV9 and TRBJ2-6, is DSGVTQTPKHLITATGQRVTLRCSPRSGDLSVYWYQQSLDQGLQFLIQYYNGEERAKGNILERFSAQQFPDLHSELNLSSLELGDSALYFCASSFLTANVLTFGAGSRLTVL.

This clonotype was found many times. The rearrangement links TRBV7-9 to TRBJ2-5, with 13 bases matching TRBD2. Per the germline V gene, CDR1 is SEHNR and CDR2 is FQNEAQ (reference sequence). V was pared by 4 bases and J by 5 bases, with 7 bases of the junction left unmatched. There are 16 residues in the CDR3. CDR3 sequence (DNA): TGTGCCAGCAGCTCGTCCGGGACTAGCGGGATGGAGACCCAGTACTTC. This encodes CASSSSGTSGMETQYF.

Concerning this clonotype itself: Given a much more abundant clone one base away, this may be a read error. The chain couples TRBV7-9 to TRBJ1-1, with D possibly TRBD1 on 6 matching bases. Trimming cost V 5 bases and J 6 bases, with 13 bases left between them. The V gene's germline CDR1 is SEHNR and CDR2 FQNEAQ (reference sequence). The CDR3 sequence is 13 residues long. CDR3 nucleotide sequence: TGTGCCAGCAGCCGAATGGGGGGCTCTGAAGCTTTCTTT. Protein product: CASSRMGGSEAFF.

This clonotype was detected many times. The V call is TRBV15, the J call TRBJ2-7; D is perhaps TRBD2 (5 bases). This CDR3 has 13 residues. Germline-derived CDR1 and CDR2 are LNHNV and YYDKDF (reference sequence). The V end was cut by 0 bases, the J end by 4 bases, with 7 bases between. Here the CDR3 reads CATSRDGGYEQYF. In nucleotides, the CDR3 is TGTGCCACCAGCAGAGATGGCGGGTACGAGCAGTACTTC.

This clonotype was counted only a few times. The chain couples TRBV25-1 to TRBJ1-2, with D perhaps TRBD1 (6 bases). V dropped 2 bases and J dropped 4 bases, with 14 bases sitting between them. Per the germline V gene, CDR1 is MGHDK and CDR2 is SYGVNS. This CDR3 is built from 15 residues. DNA of the CDR3: TGTGCCAGCAGTGAAGTGGGGCGACAGGTCTATGGCTACACCTTC. Translating it yields CASSEVGRQVYGYTF.

The genes are TRBV6-1 and TRBJ2-7, with 9 positions matching TRBD2. This CDR3 is built from 15 residues. Germline assignment: CDR1 MNHNS and CDR2 SASEGT. J was trimmed by 3 bases and V by 6 bases; bases with no gene match: 9. CDR3 in DNA: TGTGCCAGCAGCCAACTAGCGGGTGAATTCTACGAGCAGTACTTC. Translating gives CASSQLAGEFYEQYF.

This clonotype was seen many times. V usage is TRBV4-1 and J usage is TRBJ2-5, with TRBD1 as a possible D gene (7 bases). V lost 1 base and J 5 bases, leaving 11 bases between the germline ends. This CDR3 contains 14 residues. CDR1 and CDR2 from the germline V gene are MGHRA and YSYEKL. The CDR3 reads CASSQVAGGETQYF. In DNA, the CDR3 is TGCGCCAGCAGCCAAGTGGCAGGGGGGGAGACCCAGTACTTC.

This chain uses TRBV7-9 with TRBJ1-1; 8 nucleotides agree with TRBD1. Germline V gene data show CDR1 as SEHNR and CDR2 as FQNEAQ (reference sequence). V trimming: 5 bases; J trimming: 4 bases; junction bases outside the gene matches: 12. The CDR3 length is 16 residues. CDR3 bases: TGTGCCAGCAGCCGAACAGGGGGGTGGCAGATCACTGAAGCTTTCTTT. This encodes CASSRTGGWQITEAFF.

The chain has TRBV9 and TRBJ1-2; D gene ambiguous. The CDR3 is 16 residues long. V gave up 0 bases and J gave up 3 bases, with 15 bases separating them. CDR1 and CDR2 from the germline V gene are SGDLS and YYNGEE. Written as DNA, the CDR3 is TGTGCCAGCAGCGTAGATCGGAGTTTGAGAGACTATGGCTACACCTTC. Translating gives CASSVDRSLRDYGYTF.

The rearrangement uses TRBV7-6 and TRBJ2-7, with 8 nucleotides matching TRBD2. The CDR3 has 13 residues. Germline V gives CDR1 SGHVS, CDR2 FNYEAQ. With 6 bases clipped from V and 6 bases from J, the junction kept 7 bases outside the gene matches. The CDR3 sequence: CASSEAGAGEQYF. CDR3 in DNA: TGTGCCAGCAGTGAAGCGGGGGCTGGCGAGCAGTACTTC.

This sequence joins TRBV24-1 and TRBJ2-5; D might be TRBD1 (6 bases). V lost 3 bases, J lost 9 bases, and 16 bases lay in between. Germline V gene sequence: CDR1 KGHDR, CDR2 SFDVKD. This CDR3 contains 14 residues. The CDR3 loop is CATSDGGSNQPQYF. The CDR3 DNA is TGTGCCACCAGTGATGGGGGCAGCAATCAGCCCCAGTACTTC.

This clonotype was seen ten or more times. This chain connects TRBV7-8 to TRBJ2-7; no reliable D call. V was pared by 1 base and J by 7 bases, with 11 bases between. The CDR3 runs to 13 residues. CDR1 and CDR2 from the germline V gene are SGHVS and FQNEAQ. The CDR3 loop reads CASSLEQRREQYF. DNA for the CDR3: TGTGCCAGCAGCTTAGAACAGAGGCGAGAGCAGTACTTC. Looking up the rest from reference TRBV7-8 and TRBJ2-7 gives the full variable domain: GAGVSQSPRYKVAKRGQDVALRCDPISGHVSLFWYQQALGQGPEFLTYFQNEAQLDKSGLPSDRFFAERPEGSVSTLKIQRTQQEDSAVYLCASSLEQRREQYFGPGTRLTVT.

The chain links TRBV4-2 to TRBJ2-7, with 13 bases lining up with TRBD2. CDR3 length: 19 residues. The V gene end was trimmed by 5 bases and the J gene end by 2 bases; junction bases not matched to a gene: 15. Germline V gene sequence: CDR1 LGHNA, CDR2 YNFKEQ. CDR3 bases: TGTGCCAGCAGCGAGGGACTAGCGGGACCCCTCCCGAGGGCCTACGAGCAGTACTTC. Amino acid sequence: CASSEGLAGPLPRAYEQYF.

This sequence joins TRBV10-3 and TRBJ2-3, with 14 bases fitting TRBD2. Germline values: CDR1 ENHRY, CDR2 SYGVKD. The CDR3 loop spans 19 amino acids. The V segment lost 0 bases and the J segment 0 bases; nucleotides outside the gene matches: 5. CDR3 in amino acids: CAISESGTSGSFSTDTQYF. CDR3 DNA: TGTGCCATCAGTGAGTCGGGGACTAGCGGGAGTTTTAGCACAGATACGCAGTATTTT.

This clonotype was detected only once. This chain joins TRBV7-2 and TRBJ1-1, with 8 nucleotides matching TRBD1. This CDR3 has 17 amino acids. Per the germline V gene, CDR1 is SGHTA and CDR2 is FQGNSA. J lost 1 base, V lost 6 bases, and 13 bases had no gene match. This CDR3 reads CASSERTGFLSNTEAFF. In nucleotides, the CDR3 is TGTGCCAGCAGTGAAAGGACAGGGTTTTTATCGAACACTGAAGCTTTCTTT. Supplemented by reference TRBV7-2 and TRBJ1-1, the full variable domain reads GAGVSQSPSNKVTEKGKDVELRCDPISGHTALYWYRQSLGQGLEFLIYFQGNSAPDKSGLPSDRFSAERTGGSVSTLTIQRTQQEDSAVYLCASSERTGFLSNTEAFFGQGTRLTVV.

This clonotype was counted between two and nine times. The chain joins TRBV19 to TRBJ1-5; tentative D call: TRBD1 (5 bases). CDR1 is LNHDA and CDR2 is SQIVND in the germline V gene (reference sequence). Trimming stripped 8 bases from V and 9 bases from J, with 23 bases between. CDR3 size: 15 residues. Here the CDR3 reads CASVEGWGDHGPQHF. The CDR3 region has the DNA TGTGCCAGTGTCGAAGGGTGGGGGGATCACGGGCCCCAGCATTTT.

For the CDR3, the DNA is TGCAGTGCTAGACATCCCAGAGGTTTACAAGAGACCCAGTACTTC. This codes for CSARHPRGLQETQYF. The chain has TRBV20-1 and TRBJ2-5; D remains ambiguous. The CDR3 runs to 15 residues. Looked up from germline, CDR1 is DFQATT and CDR2 is SNEGSKA (reference sequence). The V and J ends lost 2 bases and 2 bases respectively, with 15 bases between them.